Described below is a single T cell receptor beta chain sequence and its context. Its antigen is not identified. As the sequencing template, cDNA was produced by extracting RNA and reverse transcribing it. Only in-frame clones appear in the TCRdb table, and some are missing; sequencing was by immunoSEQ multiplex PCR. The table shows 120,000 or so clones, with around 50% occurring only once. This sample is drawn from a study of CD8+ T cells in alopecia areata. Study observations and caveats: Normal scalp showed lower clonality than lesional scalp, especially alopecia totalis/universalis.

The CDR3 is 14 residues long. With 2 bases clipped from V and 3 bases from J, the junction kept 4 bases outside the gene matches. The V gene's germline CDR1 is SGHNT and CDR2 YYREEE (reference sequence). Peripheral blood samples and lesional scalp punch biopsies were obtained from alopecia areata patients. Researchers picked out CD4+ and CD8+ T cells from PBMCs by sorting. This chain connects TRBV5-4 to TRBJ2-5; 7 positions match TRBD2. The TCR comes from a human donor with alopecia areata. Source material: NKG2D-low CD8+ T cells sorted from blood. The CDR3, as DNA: TGTGCCAGCAGCTTATGGGGAGGGGAAGAGACCCAGTACTTC. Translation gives CASSLWGGEETQYF. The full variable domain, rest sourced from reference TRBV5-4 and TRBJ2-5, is ETGVTQSPTHLIKTRGQQVTLRCSSQSGHNTVSWYQQALGQGPQFIFQYYREEENGRGNFPPRFSGLQFPNYSSELNVNALELDDSALYLCASSLWGGEETQYFGPGTRLLVL.